These 5 T cell receptor beta chains originate from one sample sequenced in a study of cytomegalovirus exposure and HLA in healthy donors. The study ran its PCR with 60 Vbeta and 13 Jbeta primers. The assay was immunoSEQ multiplex PCR, and TCRdb's table has in-frame clones only and misses some. The table shows under 200,000 clones, with about 70% occurring only once. Sequenced input: PBMCs. The receptor source for this set is a young woman in good health and CMV-seronegative.

The chain couples TRBV4-3 to TRBJ2-1; no firm D call. This CDR3 has 12 residues. Deletions cut 0 bases from V and 7 bases from J, with 4 bases between. Germline-derived CDR1 and CDR2 are LGHNA and YSLEER. CDR3 nucleotides: TGCGCCAGCAGCCAAGATCGGAATGAGCAGTTCTTC. It yields the protein CASSQDRNEQFF.

This rearrangement joins TRBV30 to TRBJ1-2, with 7 bases lining up with TRBD1. This CDR3 spans 12 amino acids. The ends lost 6 bases at V and 4 bases at J; junction bases unmatched: 5. Germline V gene lookup returns CDR1 GTSNPN and CDR2 SVGIG (reference sequence). The CDR3 loop is CACSTGSYGYTF. In DNA form, the CDR3 reads TGTGCCTGTTCGACAGGGAGCTATGGCTACACCTTC. Combining the CDR3 with reference TRBV30 and TRBJ1-2 gives the whole variable domain SQTIHQWPATLVQPVGSPLSLECTVEGTSNPNLYWYRQAAGRGLQLLFYSVGIGQISSEVPQNLSASRPQDRQFILSSKKLLLSDSGFYLCACSTGSYGYTFGSGTRLTVV.

In its sample, this clone was seen once. This sequence joins TRBV7-9 and TRBJ2-5; TRBD2 aligns across 9 bases. Germline lookup yields CDR1 SEHNR and CDR2 FQNEAQ (reference sequence). Losses at the gene ends were 0 bases for V and 5 bases for J; bases not matched to a gene: 7. There are 16 residues in the CDR3. The CDR3 sequence is CASSLAQRGAGETQYF. The CDR3 DNA reads as TGTGCCAGCAGCTTAGCCCAGCGGGGGGCGGGGGAGACCCAGTACTTC.

This chain links TRBV14 with TRBJ1-2; 7 bases are shared with TRBD1. Germline-derived CDR1 and CDR2 are SGHDN and FVKESK. Trimming cost V 1 base and J 14 bases; bases outside gene matches: 16. The CDR3 consists of 15 residues. The CDR3 spells CASSQAGTAQGKGTF. CDR3 bases: TGTGCCAGCAGCCAAGCCGGGACAGCCCAGGGGAAAGGTACCTTC. Complete variable domain (other parts from reference TRBV14 and TRBJ1-2): EAGVTQFPSHSVIEKGQTVTLRCDPISGHDNLYWYRRVMGKEIKFLLHFVKESKQDESGMPNNRFLAERTGGTYSTLKVQPAELEDSGVYFCASSQAGTAQGKGTFGSGTRLTVV.

The chain combines TRBV12-1 with TRBJ2-7; the table's TRBD2 call for D was not verified on the DNA. TRBV12-1 is a recognized pseudogene. This CDR3 has 12 residues. CDR3 loop: CASSSSLHEQYF. The CDR3 DNA sequence: TGTGCCAGCAGCTCTAGCCTGCACGAGCAGTACTTC.